This T cell receptor (beta chain) was sequenced during a study of metastatic and nonmetastatic thyroid tumors. Study-level background: Across peripheral blood and tumor or nodule tissue samples taken from malignant and benign thyroid patients, the repertoires were compared with one another.

The length of the CDR3 is 15 residues. Per the germline V gene, CDR1 is KGHDR and CDR2 is SFDVKD. General study points: Reported TCR beta diversity, measured in blood and tumor, was significantly higher for malignant thyroid tumors than for benign nodules.

Patients had received no treatment of any kind before thyroid surgery. In the source study's methods: In papillary thyroid cancer, a distant-metastasis classifier was built using CDR3 differences across clinicopathological groups. TCRdb re-clonotyped the PCR reads through MiXCR. The V and J calls and clone size are TCRdb's, not the authors'. The profile covers tens of thousands of clones, with 18% appearing a single time and 2.7% taken by the ten largest. This clone turned up a few times. Its antigen is still unknown. A read error may produce the germline difference seen at one junction end. This chain links TRBV24-1 with TRBJ2-7, with 8 bases fitting TRBD2. Sample: adjacent normal tissue. This clonotype originated in a male donor with papillary thyroid cancer or a benign thyroid nodule (not recorded which). Some clones in this sample may be carry-over from other donors' samples. This chain's CDR3 is CATRGGEEVTYEQCF. CDR3 sequence (DNA): TGTGCCACACGGGGGGGGGAGGAGGTCACCTACGAGCAGTGCTTC.